This T cell receptor beta chain was captured by sequencing in a study of early T cells in non-severe SARS-CoV-2 infection. Across the whole study: Sequencing was performed on bulk RNA from unsorted whole blood, leaving chains unpaired.

Ten or more counts support this clonotype. V was pared by 2 bases and J by 7 bases, with 4 bases of the junction left unmatched. This CDR3 is 14 amino acids long. The germline V gene encodes CDR1 SGHDT and CDR2 YYEEEE. Unique molecular identifiers were affixed to single, distinct cDNA molecules. TCRdb redid the calling of the 5' RACE reads with MiXCR, one entry per CDR3 protein. The sample includes 75,000 to 80,000 distinct CDR3 sequences, less than 20% seen only once; the top ten take less than 15%. This chain connects TRBV5-6 to TRBJ1-4; TRBD1 aligns across 8 bases. Sequenced sample: whole blood. The clonotype was recovered from an adult who was a healthcare worker with PCR-confirmed SARS-CoV-2 infection or an uninfected control (not recorded which). The CDR3 coding sequence is TGTGCCAGCAGCTTCCAGGGGGCATCTGAAAAACTGTTTTTT. Protein product: CASSFQGASEKLFF.